Following are 21 T cell receptor beta chains from one sample sequenced in a study of T cells in localized non-small cell lung cancer. Libraries were prepared by immunoSEQ multiplex PCR; TCRdb keeps only in-frame clonotypes and omits some of them. The repertoire holds 55,000 to 65,000 clones, with roughly 90% as singletons. Specimen: peripheral blood, collected before any cancer treatment. Source of these receptors: a man aged 40 to 70 with stage I squamous cell lung carcinoma.

The chain links TRBV7-9 to TRBJ2-2; no definite D call. Trimming cost V 1 base and J 0 bases, with 6 bases left between them. CDR1 and CDR2 from the germline V gene are SEHNR and FQNEAQ (reference sequence). This CDR3 is built from 15 residues. The DNA for the CDR3 is TGTGCCAGCAGCTTAGGGACCACGAACACCGGGGAGCTGTTTTTT. Protein sequence: CASSLGTTNTGELFF.

In DNA form, the CDR3 reads TGTGCCAGCAGCCCGCGAGGACAGATCTATGGCTACACCTTC. It specifies CASSPRGQIYGYTF. The chain employs TRBV11-2 and TRBJ1-2, with D possibly being TRBD1 (6 bases). The V gene's germline CDR1 is SGHAT and CDR2 FQNNGV. Trimming removed 5 bases at V and 4 bases at J, with 14 bases between. This CDR3 comprises 14 residues.

The V gene is TRBV29-1, the J gene TRBJ2-3, with unresolved D. Between the trimmed V and J ends, which lost 4 bases and 5 bases, there was a span of 10 bases. Germline V gene sequence: CDR1 SQVTM, CDR2 ANQGSEA. This CDR3 spans 12 amino acids. The CDR3 nucleotides read TGCAGCGTTGGTGGTAGAGGAGATACGCAGTATTTT. Amino acid sequence: CSVGGRGDTQYF.

This chain links TRBV7-8 with TRBJ1-5; D uncertain. The germline V gene has CDR1 SGHVS and CDR2 FQNEAQ. This CDR3 has 12 amino acids. The V gene lost 3 bases and the J gene lost 4 bases, with 4 bases spanning the gap. The CDR3 reads CASSLTNQPQHF. The CDR3 DNA reads TGTGCCAGCAGCTTGACTAATCAGCCCCAGCATTTT.

The V gene is TRBV21-1, the J gene TRBJ2-1; the listed D gene, TRBD2, was not tested against the DNA. TRBV21-1 represents a pseudogene. The CDR3 length is 16 residues. The CDR3 loop is CASSKRRGRTYNEQFF. The CDR3 DNA reads TGTGCCAGCAGCAAGCGCCGCGGGAGAACGTACAATGAGCAGTTCTTC.

The CDR3 coding sequence is TGTGCCAGCAGAGCCGGGACAGGGGGATACGAGCAGTTCTTC. Amino acid sequence: CASRAGTGGYEQFF. This chain connects TRBV27 to TRBJ2-1, with 11 bases that match TRBD1. The CDR3 is 14 amino acids. The V and J ends lost 6 bases and 10 bases, in that order; junction bases with no gene match: 8. The germline V gene encodes CDR1 MNHEY and CDR2 SMNVEV (reference sequence).

V and J are TRBV4-2 and TRBJ2-1; TRBD1 matches 8 bases. CDR3 length equals 17 residues. The trim removed 4 bases at V and 9 bases at J, leaving 17 bases unmatched. Germline V lookup: CDR1 LGHNA, CDR2 YNFKEQ. The CDR3 DNA follows: TGTGCCAGCAGCCTACAATGGACAGGGCCCCTTAATTTTGAGCAGTTCTTC. It codes for CASSLQWTGPLNFEQFF.

The chain carries TRBV7-2 and TRBJ1-2; D is undetermined. Germline loops: CDR1 SGHTA, CDR2 FQGNSA. V was clipped by 1 base and J by 2 bases, with 8 bases between them. CDR3 length: 14 amino acids. This chain's CDR3 is CASSLVSQNYGYTF. The CDR3 coding sequence is TGTGCCAGCAGCTTAGTAAGTCAGAACTATGGCTACACCTTC.

On this clone: The DNA is left out, because the CDR3 cannot be placed on it with certainty; the CDR3 is given as TCRdb lists it. The J gene is TRBJ2-5, the V gene TRBV28. The length of the CDR3 is 14 amino acids, counting both ends. Germline V gene sequence: CDR1 MDHEN, CDR2 SYDVKM. CDR3 loop: CASSSSAEFGTQYF.

A few counts support this clone. J is TRBJ1-2 and V is TRBV6-1, with a possible D match to TRBD1 (6 bases). V dropped 3 bases and J dropped 4 bases, with 6 bases sitting between them. The CDR3 length is 12 residues. CDR1 and CDR2 from the germline V gene are MNHNS and SASEGT. The CDR3 spells CASSDRGYGYTF. The CDR3 coding sequence is TGTGCCAGCAGTGACAGGGGCTATGGCTACACCTTC.

The V and J genes are TRBV2 and TRBJ1-4; 7 positions match TRBD1. With 5 bases clipped from V and 2 bases from J, the junction kept 8 bases outside the gene matches. Germline V gene sequence: CDR1 SNHLY, CDR2 FYNNEI. This CDR3 is 16 amino acids long. In DNA, the CDR3 is TGTGCCAGCAGTCTCATGAGACAGGGCACTAATGAAAAACTGTTTTTT. The encoded protein is CASSLMRQGTNEKLFF.

CDR3 DNA sequence: TGTGCCAGCAGCTTAGGCGGGACCTACGAGCAGTACTTC. Translation: CASSLGGTYEQYF. The rearrangement links TRBV11-2 to TRBJ2-7, with D maybe TRBD2 (6 bases). The germline V and J ends were trimmed by 1 base and 2 bases, with 6 bases remaining between them. Per the germline V gene, CDR1 is SGHAT and CDR2 is FQNNGV. The CDR3 spans 13 residues.

The chain carries TRBV27 and TRBJ2-2, with D possibly TRBD2 on 5 matching bases. V lost 3 bases and J 6 bases, leaving 14 bases between the germline ends. The CDR3 length is 15 residues. In germline, CDR1 is MNHEY, CDR2 SMNVEV (reference sequence). CDR3 sequence reads: CASSFGLKLAGELFF. The CDR3 coding sequence is TGTGCCAGCAGTTTTGGACTGAAGTTGGCCGGGGAGCTGTTTTTT.

The chain combines TRBV7-9 with TRBJ2-6; D gene ambiguous. Trimming cost V 6 bases and J 2 bases, with 11 bases left between them. The CDR3 loop spans 15 amino acids. From germline, CDR1 is SEHNR and CDR2 FQNEAQ (reference sequence). The chain's CDR3 is CASRRAEAGANVLTF. The CDR3 DNA reads as TGTGCCAGCAGACGGGCCGAGGCTGGGGCCAACGTCCTGACTTTC.

The chain joins TRBV9 to TRBJ2-1, with D possibly TRBD1 on 6 matching bases. CDR1 and CDR2 (germline): SGDLS, YYNGEE. With 2 bases removed from V and 0 bases from J, the gap between germline ends came to 18 bases. This CDR3 has 18 amino acids. The CDR3 loop is CASSVFPGTQGSYNEQFF. In DNA form, the CDR3 reads TGTGCCAGCAGCGTCTTCCCAGGTACACAGGGCTCCTACAATGAGCAGTTCTTC.

The CDR3 bases are TGTGCCAGCTCACCGTCCAGGGCGGAAAATGAGCAGTTCTTC. Translated, it gives CASSPSRAENEQFF. The V call is TRBV18, the J call TRBJ2-1; tentatively, D is TRBD1 (5 bases). The CDR3 has 14 amino acids. Germline V CDR1 and CDR2: KGHSH, LQKENI. The V gene lost 3 bases and the J gene lost 7 bases, with 13 bases spanning the gap.

This chain uses TRBV7-3 with TRBJ2-1; TRBD2 is a possible D gene (6 bases). V was cut by 2 bases and J by 6 bases, with 14 bases left in between. Germline V CDR1 and CDR2: SGHTA, FQGTGA. This CDR3 has 15 amino acids. Here the CDR3 DNA reads TGTGCCAGCAGCTTAGGCGGGACTCTTGGCAATGAGCAGTTCTTC. Protein: CASSLGGTLGNEQFF.

This rearrangement joins TRBV5-6 to TRBJ2-7; the D gene is possibly TRBD1 (6 bases). The V end lost 3 bases, the J end lost 6 bases, and 19 bases lay between the germline ends. Germline loops: CDR1 SGHDT, CDR2 YYEEEE. This CDR3 is built from 15 residues. CDR3 DNA sequence: TGTGCCAGCAGCTCTACAGGGAGAGTGTCCAGCGAGCAGTACTTC. Translated: CASSSTGRVSSEQYF.

V and J are TRBV19 and TRBJ2-7; D is unclear. CDR3 length equals 13 residues. Germline V lookup: CDR1 LNHDA, CDR2 SQIVND (reference sequence). V lost 5 bases and J lost 9, with 17 bases in between. The DNA of the CDR3 is TGTGCCAGTAGTTCAATAGATAGGGCCTCGCAGTACTTC. Translation gives CASSSIDRASQYF. The full variable domain, rest sourced from reference TRBV19 and TRBJ2-7, is DGGITQSPKYLFRKEGQNVTLSCEQNLNHDAMYWYRQDPGQGLRLIYYSQIVNDFQKGDIAEGYSVSREKKESFPLTVTSAQKNPTAFYLCASSSIDRASQYFGPGTRLTVT.

The chain links TRBV5-1 to TRBJ1-4; weak D call: TRBD1 (5 bases). V lost 0 bases and J lost 7, with 7 bases in between. The CDR3 sequence is 13 residues long. The germline V gene has CDR1 SGHRS and CDR2 YFSETQ. The CDR3 DNA sequence: TGCGCCAGCAGCTTGGAGGGGATTGAAAAACTGTTTTTT. Its protein is CASSLEGIEKLFF.

The J gene is TRBJ2-5, the V gene TRBV10-3; TRBD2 is a possible D gene (6 bases). The ends were cut back, 10 bases at V and 5 bases at J, with 26 bases in the middle. This CDR3 has 16 residues. The germline V gene encodes CDR1 ENHRY and CDR2 SYGVKD. In nucleotides, the CDR3 is TGTGCCAGTGCGGTCGCGGACGCTGGAGGAGGGGAGACCCAGTACTTC. Amino acids: CASAVADAGGGETQYF.